A single sample gave rise to the 5 T cell receptor beta chains below, sequenced in a study of control samples from healthy donors and cancer patients. The data were produced by immunoSEQ multiplex PCR, yet TCRdb's version contains in-frame clones alone and is incomplete. Among around 170,000 clones, approximately 94% were seen once, and the ten largest hold 1.2% to 1.5%. Sample: blood. These receptors all come from a man under 40 in good health.

V and J are TRBV5-5 and TRBJ1-1, with TRBD1 identical over 11 bases. Germline trimming cut 4 bases from V and 0 bases from J; bases unmatched to any gene: 17. The CDR3 runs 20 residues. Germline CDR1 is SGHKS and CDR2 is YYEKEE (reference sequence). CDR3 in amino acids: CASSHTNGTGGSWMNTEAFF. CDR3 in DNA: TGTGCCAGCAGCCACACTAACGGGACAGGGGGGAGTTGGATGAACACTGAAGCTTTCTTT.

The rearrangement uses TRBV30 and TRBJ1-1; D is unresolved. The CDR3 loop spans 11 amino acids. Germline CDR1 is GTSNPN and CDR2 is SVGIG (reference sequence). Trimming removed 4 bases at V and 8 bases at J, with 11 bases between. CDR3 sequence reads: CAWIQRQEAFF. The CDR3 DNA sequence: TGTGCCTGGATCCAACGGCAAGAAGCTTTCTTT.

The CDR3 region has the DNA TGCGCCAGCCATTACAAGAACACTGAAGCTTTCTTT. It yields the protein CASHYKNTEAFF. The chain joins TRBV10-1 to TRBJ1-1, with D hard to call. CDR3 length: 12 amino acids. From germline, CDR1 is WNHNN and CDR2 SYGVQD (reference sequence). Trimming stripped 8 bases from V and 1 base from J, with 8 bases between.

This CDR3 reads CASRVGTSVMTGELFF. CDR3 DNA sequence: TGTGCCAGCAGAGTGGGGACTAGCGTCATGACTGGGGAGCTGTTTTTT. V is TRBV4-2 and J is TRBJ2-2, with TRBD2 matching over 10 bases. There are 16 residues in the CDR3. J lost 8 bases, V lost 6 bases, and 12 bases had no gene match. Germline loops: CDR1 LGHNA, CDR2 YNFKEQ.

The CDR3 DNA follows: TGTGCCAGCAGTCACCTTGAAGAGGGCAGTTCTGAAGCTTTCTTT. Protein: CASSHLEEGSSEAFF. The chain joins TRBV6-5 to TRBJ1-1; unclear D gene. Between the trimmed V and J ends, which lost 5 bases and 6 bases, there was a span of 19 bases. CDR3 size: 15 residues. From germline, CDR1 is MNHEY and CDR2 SVGAGI.